The 6 T cell receptor beta chains in this list originate from one sample, sequenced in a study of T cell responses to AZD1222 COVID-19 vaccine. Data came from immunoSEQ multiplex PCR; TCRdb stores just in-frame clones and leaves some out. The table records approximately 180,000 clones, 70% to 90% of them present only once. Source: peripheral blood, taken on day 0 of AZD1222 vaccination. The receptors here all came from an adult in good health.

A remark on this clone: This sample also contains other DNA sequences that code for the same CDR3. The V call is TRBV5-1, the J call TRBJ1-4, with D possibly matching TRBD1 (5 bases). Trimming took off 2 bases at V and 0 bases at J, with 5 bases between the two ends. Germline CDR1 reads SGHRS; CDR2 reads YFSETQ. CDR3 size: 14 residues. Here the CDR3 reads CASSLGATNEKLFF. DNA for the CDR3: TGCGCCAGCAGCTTAGGGGCAACTAATGAAAAACTGTTTTTT.

This clone was seen more than once but under ten times. The J gene is TRBJ2-7, the V gene TRBV7-9; 8 bases agree with TRBD1. The CDR3 extends over 15 amino acids. Germline CDR1 reads SEHNR; CDR2 reads FQNEAQ (reference sequence). Trimming at V came to 4 bases and at J to 3 bases, leaving 8 bases not matched to a gene. CDR3 coding DNA: TGTGCCAGCAGCTCCCCGACAGGGGCCTTCTACGAGCAGTACTTC. As protein: CASSSPTGAFYEQYF. The full variable domain, rest sourced from reference TRBV7-9 and TRBJ2-7, is DTGVSQNPRHKITKRGQNVTFRCDPISEHNRLYWYRQTLGQGPEFLTYFQNEAQLEKSRLLSDRFSAERPKGSFSTLEIQRTEQGDSAMYLCASSSPTGAFYEQYFGPGTRLTVT.

This clone showed up just once. The CDR3 DNA sequence: TGTGCCAGCAGCTACCGGACAGGGGGAAACAGTTCACCCCTCCACTTT. This translates into CASSYRTGGNSSPLHF. The chain has TRBV7-9 and TRBJ1-6, with 10 bases matching TRBD1. Germline assignment: CDR1 SEHNR and CDR2 FQNEAQ (reference sequence). The CDR3 contains 16 residues. V lost 4 bases, J lost 9 bases, and 9 bases stayed unmatched.

The chain combines TRBV6-1 with TRBJ2-1; unclear D gene. CDR1 is MNHNS, CDR2 SASEGT, per germline. Trimming removed 3 bases from V and 0 bases from J, with 6 bases in between. The CDR3 extends over 14 amino acids. CDR3 protein: CASSDGSSYNEQFF. The CDR3 bases are TGTGCCAGCAGTGATGGTAGCTCCTACAATGAGCAGTTCTTC.

V usage is TRBV3-1 (or the pseudogene TRBV3-2) and J usage is TRBJ2-5; no definite D call. V lost 3 bases to trimming and J lost 3 bases, with 11 bases between them. This CDR3 region has 14 residues. Germline loops: CDR1 LGHDT, CDR2 YNNKEL (reference sequence). For the CDR3, the DNA is TGTGCCAGCAGCCAGGACCTGGCGGAAGAGACCCAGTACTTC. Translation: CASSQDLAEETQYF.

The chain employs TRBV7-2 and TRBJ1-2; D gene uncertain. V was pared by 11 bases and J by 0 bases, with 10 bases between. Looked up from germline, CDR1 is SGHTA and CDR2 is FQGNSA. The CDR3 loop spans 12 amino acids. DNA of the CDR3: TGTGCCGGTCGGGCAGCTAACTATGGCTACACCTTC. The encoded protein is CAGRAANYGYTF.